This T cell receptor beta chain is drawn from a study of blood T cells in healthy people across ages. The sample holds many counts of this clonotype. Per germline, CDR1 MNHNY and CDR2 SVGAGI (reference sequence). V dropped 5 bases and J dropped 1 base, with 11 bases sitting between them. The CDR3 covers 14 residues. Using a J-beta primer mix together with a sample-barcoded 5' primer, a second PCR was run for roughly 6 to 12 cycles. A single record per CDR3 protein comes from TCRdb applying MiXCR to the 5' RACE reads. The sample contains hundreds of thousands of distinct CDR3 sequences, 40% to 50% of which appear only once.

The TCR sequence derives from a man older than 75 in good health. Sequencing input: blood. The chain employs TRBV6-6 and TRBJ1-1; D call uncertain. CDR3 residues: CASSGERANTEAFF. Written as DNA, the CDR3 is TGTGCCAGCAGTGGCGAGAGGGCGAACACTGAAGCTTTCTTT.